This TCR beta chain stems from a study of blood T cell repertoires in COVID-19. Overall study: Donors in the United States, Italy and Spain gave samples during acute or convalescent COVID-19.

As processed by the authors: Amplification with reference gene primers provided the estimates of nucleated cell counts. Repertoires were generated with immunoSEQ multiplex PCR, while TCRdb's copy carries only in-frame clones and drops some. The V and J calls and clone size come from that table; D and trimming were worked out from the DNA. The sample has about 440,000 clones; roughly 88% are singletons. Enrolled through a virtual design, the participants were between about 18 and 100 years of age and came from about two dozen US areas. For recovered donors of Cohort 3, there were two negative PCRs, clearance, or symptom resolution. CDR3 length equals 13 residues. The ends were cut back, 2 bases at V and 2 bases at J, with 9 bases in the middle. Germline V gene sequence: CDR1 SQVTM, CDR2 ANQGSEA.

The TCR originated in a man between 18 and 29 years old who had recovered from COVID-19. The source material was PBMCs or T cells enriched from blood (not recorded which). The chain links TRBV29-1 to TRBJ1-2; the D gene is possibly TRBD1 (5 bases). Written as DNA, the CDR3 is TGCAGCGTTGAACGGGACTTGAACTATGGCTACACCTTC. Translating gives CSVERDLNYGYTF.